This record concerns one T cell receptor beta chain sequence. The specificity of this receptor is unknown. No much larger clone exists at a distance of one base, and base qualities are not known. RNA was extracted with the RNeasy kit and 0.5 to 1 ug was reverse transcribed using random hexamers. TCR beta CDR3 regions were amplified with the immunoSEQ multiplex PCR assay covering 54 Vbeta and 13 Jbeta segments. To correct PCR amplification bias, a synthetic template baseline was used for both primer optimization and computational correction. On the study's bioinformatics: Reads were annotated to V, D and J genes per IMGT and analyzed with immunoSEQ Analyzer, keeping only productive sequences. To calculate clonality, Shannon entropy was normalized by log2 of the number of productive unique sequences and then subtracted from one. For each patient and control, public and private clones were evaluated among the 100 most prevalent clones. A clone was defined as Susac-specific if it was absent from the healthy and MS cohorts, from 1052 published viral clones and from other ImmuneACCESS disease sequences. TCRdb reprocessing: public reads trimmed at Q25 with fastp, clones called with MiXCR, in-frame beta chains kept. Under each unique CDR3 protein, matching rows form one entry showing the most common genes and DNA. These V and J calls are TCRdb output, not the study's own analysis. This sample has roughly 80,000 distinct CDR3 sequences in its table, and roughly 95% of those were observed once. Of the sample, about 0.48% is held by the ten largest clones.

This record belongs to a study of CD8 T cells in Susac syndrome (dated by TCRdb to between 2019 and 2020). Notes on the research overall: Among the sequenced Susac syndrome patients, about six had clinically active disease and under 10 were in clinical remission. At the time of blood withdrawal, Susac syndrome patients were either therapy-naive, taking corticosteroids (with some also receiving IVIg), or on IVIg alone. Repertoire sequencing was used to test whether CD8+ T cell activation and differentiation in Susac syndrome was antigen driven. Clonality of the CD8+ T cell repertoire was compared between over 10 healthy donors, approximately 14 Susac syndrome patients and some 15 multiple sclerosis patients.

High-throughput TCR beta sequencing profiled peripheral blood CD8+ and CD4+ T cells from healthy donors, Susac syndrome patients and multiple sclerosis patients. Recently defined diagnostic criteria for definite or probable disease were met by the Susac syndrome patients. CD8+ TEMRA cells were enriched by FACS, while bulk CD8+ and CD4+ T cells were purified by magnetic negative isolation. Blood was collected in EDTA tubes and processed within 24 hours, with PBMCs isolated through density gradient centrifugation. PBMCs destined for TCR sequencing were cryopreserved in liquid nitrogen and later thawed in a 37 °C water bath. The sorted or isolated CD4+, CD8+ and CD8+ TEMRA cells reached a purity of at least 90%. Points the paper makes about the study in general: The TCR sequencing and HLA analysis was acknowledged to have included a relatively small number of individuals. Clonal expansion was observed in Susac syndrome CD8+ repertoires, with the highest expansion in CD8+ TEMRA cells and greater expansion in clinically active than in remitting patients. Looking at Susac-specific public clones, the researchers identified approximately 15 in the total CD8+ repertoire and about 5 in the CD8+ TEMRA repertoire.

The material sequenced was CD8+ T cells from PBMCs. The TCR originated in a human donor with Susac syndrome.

CDR3 protein: CASRPATSGDNEQFF. The DNA sequence is given as TGTGCCAGCAGGCCCGCGACTAGCGGAGACAATGAGCAGTTCTTC. This chain joins TRBV7-9 to TRBJ2-1, with 9 bases in between that match TRBD2. Taken from cysteine to phenylalanine, the CDR3 has 15 residues. This entry keeps only the CDR3 DNA: 45 bases, framed from base 1. Trimming leaves V shorter by 6 bases and J shorter by 5 bases, with the junction holding 8 bases beyond the gene matches. CDR1 and CDR2, looked up from the germline V gene (reference sequence), are SEHNR and FQNEAQ.